This TCR beta chain comes out of a study of naive and memory T cell subsets. A UMI-containing oligonucleotide was joined by 3' ligation to the TCR cDNA template. Adult healthy volunteers gave 2.5 ml peripheral blood for whole-blood RNA. Cells were not sorted; total RNA input targeted roughly 1 to 1000 ng. Study results and limitations: TCR transcript changes with activation or differentiation may affect this RNA method.

Ligated cDNA underwent four rounds of PCR with nested alpha and beta constant region primers and SP2. Blood and skin TCR RNA was reverse transcribed with alpha and beta constant primers. TCRdb recomputed calls from the 5' RACE reads with MiXCR, one row per CDR3 protein. The top ten hold roughly 19% of the sample, which has about 62,000 distinct CDR3 sequences, around 8% seen once. V was pared by 5 bases and J by 2 bases, with 10 bases of the junction left unmatched. CDR3 length: 16 amino acids. In germline, CDR1 is SEHNR, CDR2 FQNEAQ (reference sequence). This clonotype showed up many times. Its antigen is as yet unknown.

The rearrangement uses TRBV7-9 and TRBJ2-7; the match to TRBD2 covers 9 bases. The sequence was obtained from a female donor in good health. The CDR3 nucleotides read TGTGCCAGCAGCGGACAGACTAGCGGCAAACCCTACGAGCAGTACTTC. Residues: CASSGQTSGKPYEQYF. The full variable domain, completed using reference TRBV7-9 and TRBJ2-7, is DTGVSQNPRHKITKRGQNVTFRCDPISEHNRLYWYRQTLGQGPEFLTYFQNEAQLEKSRLLSDRFSAERPKGSFSTLEIQRTEQGDSAMYLCASSGQTSGKPYEQYFGPGTRLTVT.